The 30 T cell receptor beta chains presented below share a single source sample, sequenced in a study of beta chain features in type 1 diabetes. Since all of the isolated RNA was reverse transcribed, expressed TCRB transcripts were what got sequenced. Assay: immunoSEQ multiplex PCR; the TCRdb copy retains only in-frame clones and omits some. The sample includes under 800,000 clones, roughly 16% of them seen just once. Sequencing was done on a sample of naive CD4+ T cells from blood. Source of these receptors: a young man in good health.

The chain combines TRBV10-3 with TRBJ2-3, with D tentatively TRBD1 or TRBD2 (6 bases each). V was pared by 11 bases and J by 0 bases, with 18 bases between. The germline CDR1 and CDR2 sequences are ENHRY and SYGVKD. The CDR3 is 15 amino acids. CDR3 DNA: TGTGCCGCCCTAGGAGGGGGAGCTAGCACAGATACGCAGTATTTT. Its translation: CAALGGGASTDTQYF.

Remarks on this clone: This sample also contains other DNA sequences that code for the same CDR3. The chain couples TRBV10-3 to TRBJ2-3; D uncertain. V shed 0 bases and J shed 2 bases, with 6 bases lying between them. CDR1 and CDR2 from the germline V gene are ENHRY and SYGVKD. CDR3 length: 14 residues. The CDR3 DNA reads as TGTGCCATCAGTGAGTCAACCCACACAGATACGCAGTATTTT. It encodes CAISESTHTDTQYF.

In its sample, this clone was seen a few times. The rearrangement joins TRBV9 to TRBJ2-3; 7 nucleotides match TRBD2. The V segment lost 0 bases and the J segment 0 bases; nucleotides outside the gene matches: 10. Germline lookup yields CDR1 SGDLS and CDR2 YYNGEE. The CDR3 is 18 amino acids. The DNA for the CDR3 is TGTGCCAGCAGCGTAGTTCCAGCGGGGAAATCTAGCACAGATACGCAGTATTTT. It encodes CASSVVPAGKSSTDTQYF.

The chain combines TRBV28 with TRBJ1-3, with D unclear. Looked up from germline, CDR1 is MDHEN and CDR2 is SYDVKM. The CDR3 covers 14 residues. Trimming pared 10 bases from V and 2 bases from J, leaving 15 bases between. CDR3 DNA sequence: TGTGCCACCCATAAAGAGGCAGCTGGAAACACCATATATTTT. Translating gives CATHKEAAGNTIYF.

The chain recombines TRBV6-5 with TRBJ2-7, with 9 bases lining up with TRBD1. In germline, CDR1 is MNHEY, CDR2 SVGAGI. V trimming: 7 bases; J trimming: 1 base; junction bases outside the gene matches: 8. There are 15 residues in the CDR3. The CDR3 loop reads CASTNPGQGSYEQYF. CDR3 nucleotide sequence: TGTGCCAGCACAAACCCGGGACAGGGTTCCTACGAGCAGTACTTC.

This clone was detected a few times. CDR3 DNA: TGTGCCAGCAGTGATTGGACAGGGGGCTACTATGGCTACACCTTC. The encoded protein is CASSDWTGGYYGYTF. The rearrangement uses TRBV2 and TRBJ1-2; 11 nucleotides align to TRBD1. Looked up from germline, CDR1 is SNHLY and CDR2 is FYNNEI. The CDR3 is made up of 15 amino acids. V was clipped by 3 bases and J by 3 bases; unmatched bases: 3.

Only a few counts were recorded for this clone. The J gene is TRBJ2-1, the V gene TRBV6-1, with 11 positions matching TRBD1. This CDR3 contains 15 residues. Germline V gives CDR1 MNHNS, CDR2 SASEGT. Losses at the gene ends were 6 bases for V and 5 bases for J; bases not matched to a gene: 6. CDR3 amino acids: CASSDRDRGDNEQFF. As DNA, the CDR3 is TGTGCCAGCAGCGACCGGGACAGGGGGGACAATGAGCAGTTCTTC.

V and J are TRBV7-6 and TRBJ2-7; D is uncertain. The CDR3 length is 15 residues. Trimming removed 2 bases at V and 4 bases at J, with 15 bases between. Germline assignment: CDR1 SGHVS and CDR2 FNYEAQ. The DNA for the CDR3 is TGTGCCAGCAGCTTAACCAAGGGTCCCATGTACGAGCAGTACTTC. It is translated as CASSLTKGPMYEQYF.

This rearrangement joins TRBV4-2 to TRBJ1-2, with D uncertain. Trimming shortened V by 7 bases and J by 3 bases, and 24 bases separated the two germline ends. The CDR3 totals 17 residues. Per the germline V gene, CDR1 is LGHNA and CDR2 is YNFKEQ. CDR3 region: CASNNRAAQPLDYGYTF. Written as DNA, the CDR3 is TGTGCCAGCAACAATCGGGCAGCCCAGCCTCTCGACTATGGCTACACCTTC.

The chain recombines TRBV29-1 with TRBJ2-6; the D gene is possibly TRBD1 (5 bases). Germline lookup yields CDR1 SQVTM and CDR2 ANQGSEA. V was cut by 4 bases and J by 1 base, with 17 bases left in between. The CDR3 length is 17 residues. The CDR3 DNA reads as TGCAGCGTTGGTCGGTCCAGGGCTGGTTCTGGGGCCAACGTCCTGACTTTC. The encoded protein is CSVGRSRAGSGANVLTF.

In its sample, this clone was seen a few times. J is TRBJ2-3 and V is TRBV7-8; D possibly corresponds to TRBD1 (6 bases). Trimming pared 1 base from V and 2 bases from J, leaving 10 bases between. This CDR3 is 15 amino acids long. Germline V CDR1 and CDR2: SGHVS, FQNEAQ. CDR3 amino acids: CASSLGTGSTDTQYF. Written as DNA, the CDR3 is TGTGCCAGCAGCTTAGGTACAGGGTCCACAGATACGCAGTATTTT.

V and J are TRBV5-1 and TRBJ1-2; D gene unclear. Per germline, CDR1 SGHRS and CDR2 YFSETQ. The CDR3 is made up of 16 amino acids. The V end lost 0 bases, the J end lost 0 bases, and 12 bases lay between the germline ends. DNA of the CDR3: TGCGCCAGCAGCTTGGGGGGAACAGCCGCTAACTATGGCTACACCTTC. Protein product: CASSLGGTAANYGYTF.

V and J are TRBV6-4 and TRBJ1-5; 7 bases map to TRBD1. Looked up from germline, CDR1 is MRHNA and CDR2 is SNTAGT. The CDR3 is 13 amino acids. After removal of 6 bases from V and 4 bases from J, the junction contained 3 bases not matched to a gene. This CDR3 reads CASSEQGNQPQHF. CDR3 sequence (DNA): TGTGCCAGCAGCGAACAGGGGAATCAGCCCCAGCATTTT.

This clone has ten or more counts. This rearrangement joins TRBV7-9 to TRBJ2-4; 8 bases fit TRBD1. The V gene's germline CDR1 is SEHNR and CDR2 FQNEAQ (reference sequence). Unmatched junction bases numbered 4, after V lost 1 base and J lost 2 bases. This CDR3 has 16 residues. For the CDR3, the DNA is TGTGCCAGCAGCTTAGTGCGACAGGGGTCCAAAAACATTCAGTACTTC. Translated: CASSLVRQGSKNIQYF.

This clone was counted between two and nine times. The gene calls are TRBV15 and TRBJ2-3; 8 positions match TRBD2. The CDR3 covers 16 residues. Germline CDR1 reads LNHNV; CDR2 reads YYDKDF (reference sequence). V was pared by 1 base and J by 4 bases, with 7 bases of the junction left unmatched. The CDR3 DNA follows: TGTGCCACCAGCAGAGGTCCGGGGGGGCGGTCAGATACGCAGTATTTT. Protein sequence: CATSRGPGGRSDTQYF. Full variable domain (missing parts from reference TRBV15 and TRBJ2-3): DAMVIQNPRYQVTQFGKPVTLSCSQTLNHNVMYWYQQKSSQAPKLLFHYYDKDFNNEADTPDNFQSRRPNTSFCFLDIRSPGLGDTAMYLCATSRGPGGRSDTQYFGPGTRLTVL.

The V gene is TRBV15, the J gene TRBJ2-5; a weak D match, TRBD1 (6 bases). V was pared by 4 bases and J by 0 bases, with 15 bases between. This CDR3 region has 16 residues. Looked up from germline, CDR1 is LNHNV and CDR2 is YYDKDF (reference sequence). CDR3 bases: TGTGCCACCAGCACTAGACAGGAATGGTACCAAGAGACCCAGTACTTC. This encodes CATSTRQEWYQETQYF.

This clone was seen only a few times. The CDR3 nucleotides are TGTGCCAGCAGGACCACTGGAGGAACCGGGGAGCTGTTTTTT. Translated, it gives CASRTTGGTGELFF. This chain connects TRBV7-3 to TRBJ2-2; the D gene is possibly TRBD2 (5 bases). The V gene's germline CDR1 is SGHTA and CDR2 FQGTGA. V lost 6 bases, J lost 5 bases, and 13 bases lay in between. CDR3 size: 14 residues.

The genes are TRBV28 and TRBJ2-7; D call uncertain. CDR3 length equals 15 residues. V lost 4 bases and J 5 bases, leaving 18 bases between the germline ends. Germline V CDR1 and CDR2: MDHEN, SYDVKM. The CDR3: CASSSQRPLSDEQYF. CDR3 DNA sequence: TGTGCCAGCAGTTCCCAGAGGCCTCTATCCGACGAGCAGTACTTC.

The rearrangement uses TRBV4-1 and TRBJ2-2; TRBD2 might be the D (5 bases). Trimming left V 2 bases short and J 2 bases short, with 12 bases between. CDR1 is MGHRA and CDR2 is YSYEKL in the germline V gene. The CDR3 spans 16 residues. The CDR3 spells CASSQLGALNTGELFF. DNA of the CDR3: TGCGCCAGCAGCCAACTGGGAGCCCTTAACACCGGGGAGCTGTTTTTT.

The J gene is TRBJ1-1, the V gene TRBV5-1, with 8 bases fitting TRBD1. This CDR3 comprises 17 residues. V shed 4 bases and J 1 base; nucleotides not matched to a gene: 12. Per the germline V gene, CDR1 is SGHRS and CDR2 is YFSETQ. The CDR3 protein is CASSPNPGGGGNTEAFF. CDR3 nucleotides: TGCGCCAGCAGCCCTAACCCAGGGGGCGGTGGGAACACTGAAGCTTTCTTT.

Concerning this clone: Other DNA sequences in this sample translate to the same CDR3. This rearrangement joins TRBV20-1 to TRBJ1-5; D is unclear. This CDR3 comprises 11 residues. The ends were cut back, 3 bases at V and 6 bases at J, with 6 bases in the middle. CDR1 is DFQATT and CDR2 is SNEGSKA in the germline V gene (reference sequence). CDR3 region: CSASLGQPQHF. The CDR3 bases are TGCAGTGCTAGCTTGGGTCAGCCCCAGCATTTT.

This sequence joins TRBV28 and TRBJ1-2; 7 bases agree with TRBD1. The V gene end was trimmed by 7 bases and the J gene end by 7 bases; junction bases not matched to a gene: 9. Germline loops: CDR1 MDHEN, CDR2 SYDVKM. The CDR3 spans 13 residues. CDR3 in amino acids: CASNEAKGAGYTF. In DNA, the CDR3 is TGTGCCAGCAACGAAGCTAAGGGGGCTGGCTACACCTTC.

The chain carries TRBV7-9 and TRBJ1-5; 9 bases fit TRBD1. CDR3 length: 15 amino acids. Trimming at V came to 1 base and at J to 6 bases, leaving 4 bases not matched to a gene. Germline loops: CDR1 SEHNR, CDR2 FQNEAQ (reference sequence). The CDR3: CASSLDPGQGQPQHF. CDR3 DNA sequence: TGTGCCAGCAGCTTAGACCCGGGACAGGGTCAGCCCCAGCATTTT.

The V call is TRBV13, the J call TRBJ2-1; perhaps TRBD1 as D (6 bases). V was cut by 4 bases and J by 0 bases, with 16 bases left in between. This CDR3 has 17 amino acids. The V gene's germline CDR1 is PRHDT and CDR2 FYEKMQ (reference sequence). CDR3 residues: CASSWHWTDSSYNEQFF. The DNA for the CDR3 is TGTGCCAGCAGCTGGCACTGGACAGATAGCTCCTACAATGAGCAGTTCTTC.

The chain joins TRBV5-6 to TRBJ2-1, with 7 bases aligning to TRBD1. Germline V gives CDR1 SGHDT, CDR2 YYEEEE. The CDR3 is 18 residues long. The trim removed 2 bases at V and 0 bases at J, leaving 11 bases unmatched. Here the CDR3 DNA reads TGTGCCAGCAGCTTACGCAGGACAGGAATCAGCTCCTACAATGAGCAGTTCTTC. Protein: CASSLRRTGISSYNEQFF.

This clone was counted a few times. Here the CDR3 DNA reads TGCAGCGTCAACAGGGGTCACGGCTACACCTTC. Translation gives CSVNRGHGYTF. This chain links TRBV29-1 with TRBJ1-2; 7 nucleotides match TRBD1. V gave up 6 bases and J gave up 8 bases; unmatched junction bases: 6. This CDR3 is built from 11 residues. Per the germline V gene, CDR1 is SQVTM and CDR2 is ANQGSEA.

The chain couples TRBV4-3 to TRBJ2-2; D is unclear. In germline, CDR1 is LGHNA, CDR2 YSLEER. This CDR3 has 13 amino acids. V was pared by 4 bases and J by 4 bases, with 7 bases between. CDR3 protein: CASSPGSTGELFF. Written as DNA, the CDR3 is TGCGCCAGCAGCCCTGGCAGCACCGGGGAGCTGTTTTTT.

This chain joins TRBV4-1 and TRBJ2-1; tentatively, D is TRBD1 (5 bases). V was cut by 6 bases and J by 7 bases, with 16 bases left in between. This CDR3 is 14 amino acids long. CDR1 and CDR2 (germline): MGHRA, YSYEKL. CDR3 DNA sequence: TGCGCCAGCAGAGGAGCGACAGCTAGGAATGAGCAGTTCTTC. This gives the protein CASRGATARNEQFF.

V gene TRBV29-1 combines with J gene TRBJ2-3; D is ambiguous. Germline values: CDR1 SQVTM, CDR2 ANQGSEA. Trimming pared 3 bases from V and 0 bases from J, leaving 10 bases between. The length of the CDR3 is 14 residues. CDR3 sequence: CSVERMSSTDTQYF. Written as DNA, the CDR3 is TGCAGCGTTGAGCGGATGTCTAGCACAGATACGCAGTATTTT.

The V gene is TRBV28, the J gene TRBJ2-7; 9 nucleotides align to TRBD1. CDR1 and CDR2 (germline): MDHEN, SYDVKM. The CDR3 sequence is 15 residues long. V was clipped by 3 bases and J by 2 bases; unmatched bases: 5. The CDR3 region is CASSFRDRETYEQYF. CDR3 nucleotides: TGTGCCAGCAGTTTTCGGGACAGGGAGACCTACGAGCAGTACTTC.